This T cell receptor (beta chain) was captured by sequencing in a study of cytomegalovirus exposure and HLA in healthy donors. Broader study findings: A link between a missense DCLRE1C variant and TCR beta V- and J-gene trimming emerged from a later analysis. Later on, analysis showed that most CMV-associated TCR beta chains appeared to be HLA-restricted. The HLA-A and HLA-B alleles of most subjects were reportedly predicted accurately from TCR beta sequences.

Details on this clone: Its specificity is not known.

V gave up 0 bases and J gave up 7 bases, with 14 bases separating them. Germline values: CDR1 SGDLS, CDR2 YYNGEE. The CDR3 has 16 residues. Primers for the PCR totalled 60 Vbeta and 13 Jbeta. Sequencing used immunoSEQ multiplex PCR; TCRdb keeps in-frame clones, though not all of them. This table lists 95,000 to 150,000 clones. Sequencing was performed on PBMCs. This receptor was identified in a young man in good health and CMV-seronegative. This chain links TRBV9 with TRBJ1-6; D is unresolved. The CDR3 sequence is CASSVDAAVANSPLHF. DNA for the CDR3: TGTGCCAGCAGCGTAGACGCCGCGGTTGCAAATTCACCCCTCCACTTT.